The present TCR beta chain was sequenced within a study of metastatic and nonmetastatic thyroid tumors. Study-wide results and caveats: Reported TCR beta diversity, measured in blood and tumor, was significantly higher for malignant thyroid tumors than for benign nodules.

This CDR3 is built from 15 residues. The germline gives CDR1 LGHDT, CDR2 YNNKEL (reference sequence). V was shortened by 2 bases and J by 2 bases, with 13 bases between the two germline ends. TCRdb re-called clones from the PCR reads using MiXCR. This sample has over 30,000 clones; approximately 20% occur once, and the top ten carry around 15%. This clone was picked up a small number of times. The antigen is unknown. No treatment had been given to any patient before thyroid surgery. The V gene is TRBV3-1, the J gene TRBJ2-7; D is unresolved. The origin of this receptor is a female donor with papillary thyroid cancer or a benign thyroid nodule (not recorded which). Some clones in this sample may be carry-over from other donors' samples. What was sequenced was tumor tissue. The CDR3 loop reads CASSQFIGSTYEQYF. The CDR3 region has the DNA TGTGCCAGCAGCCAATTCATCGGCTCGACCTACGAGCAGTACTTC.